This passage covers 5 T cell receptor beta chains from one sample sequenced in a study of blood T cell repertoires in COVID-19. Assay used: immunoSEQ multiplex PCR; TCRdb lists only in-frame clones, some missing. The sample contains 120,000 to 150,000 clones, approximately 87% of which appear only once. The sequenced sample consisted of peripheral blood. The receptors stem from a middle-aged man who had recovered from COVID-19.

The chain has TRBV5-6 and TRBJ2-7, with a tentative D call TRBD1 (6 bases). The CDR3 sequence is 13 residues long. Germline CDR1 reads SGHDT; CDR2 reads YYEEEE. V dropped 4 bases and J dropped 6 bases, with 14 bases sitting between them. CDR3 nucleotide sequence: TGTGCCAGCAGCGCATCCTTCAGGGGCGAGCAGTACTTC. As protein: CASSASFRGEQYF.

This clone was seen only once. The rearrangement uses TRBV2 and TRBJ2-7; 7 bases align to TRBD1. Trimming took 7 bases from V and 2 from J; bases not matched to a gene: 8. The CDR3 is 14 amino acids. The germline gives CDR1 SNHLY, CDR2 FYNNEI. The CDR3 nucleotides are TGTGCCAGCAATGGAAGGGGGCCCGCCTACGAGCAGTACTTC. Translation gives CASNGRGPAYEQYF.

This chain joins TRBV6-2 or TRBV6-3 and TRBJ2-2, with a possible D match to TRBD1 (5 bases). The CDR3 is made up of 16 amino acids. Germline V gene lookup returns CDR1 MNHEY and CDR2 SVGEGT. With 0 bases removed from V and 1 base from J, the gap between germline ends came to 9 bases. In DNA, the CDR3 is TGTGCCAGCAGTTACTCTACAGGCGAGAACACCGGGGAGCTGTTTTTT. It encodes CASSYSTGENTGELFF.

The chain links TRBV2 to TRBJ2-5; D unclear. The CDR3 totals 14 residues. Germline V gene data show CDR1 as SNHLY and CDR2 as FYNNEI. Trimming left V 4 bases short and J 0 bases short, with 9 bases between. The CDR3 spells CASSASGYQETQYF. Written as DNA, the CDR3 is TGTGCCAGCAGTGCCTCAGGTTACCAAGAGACCCAGTACTTC.

The chain uses TRBV27 and TRBJ2-1; 8 bases are shared with TRBD2. The germline CDR1 and CDR2 sequences are MNHEY and SMNVEV (reference sequence). V was pared by 6 bases and J by 6 bases, with 7 bases of the junction left unmatched. CDR3 length: 14 amino acids. CDR3 residues: CASRGAGGFNEQFF. The CDR3 nucleotides are TGTGCCAGCAGGGGTGCGGGGGGATTCAATGAGCAGTTCTTC.